Presented here are 23 T cell receptor beta chains from one specimen sequenced in a study of control samples from healthy donors and cancer patients. Profiled with immunoSEQ multiplex PCR; TCRdb holds only in-frame clones, not every one. This table has tens of thousands of clones, roughly 82% appearing once. Sequenced: blood. The source of these receptors is a woman aged 55-70 years in good health.

The genes are TRBV4-1 and TRBJ1-1; D is ambiguous. Trimming cost V 1 base and J 1 base, with 7 bases left between them. Germline V gives CDR1 MGHRA, CDR2 YSYEKL. The length of the CDR3 is 14 residues. The CDR3 loop reads CASSQVSPNTEAFF. CDR3 coding DNA: TGCGCCAGCAGCCAAGTTTCCCCGAACACTGAAGCTTTCTTT.

This clone came up once. J is TRBJ2-1 and V is TRBV15; D is undetermined. Germline lookup yields CDR1 LNHNV and CDR2 YYDKDF (reference sequence). This CDR3 is built from 13 residues. V lost 1 base, J lost 8 bases, and 9 bases lay in between. The CDR3 DNA reads as TGTGCCACCAGCAGAGTTCCGGATCATGAGCAGTTCTTC. It specifies CATSRVPDHEQFF.

The J gene is TRBJ2-2, the V gene TRBV28; D is possibly TRBD1 or TRBD2 (5 bases each). CDR3 size: 15 residues. CDR1 MDHEN and CDR2 SYDVKM come from the germline V gene. V was trimmed by 7 bases and J by 0 bases, leaving 12 bases between them. DNA of the CDR3: TGTGCCAGCATCTCCGGGACCGCGAACACCGGGGAGCTGTTTTTT. It codes for CASISGTANTGELFF.

This chain uses TRBV6-5 with TRBJ1-2, with D hard to call. The V end was cut by 6 bases, the J end by 4 bases, with 15 bases between. The CDR3 spans 14 residues. CDR1 is MNHEY, CDR2 SVGAGI, per germline. CDR3 in DNA: TGTGCCAGCAGCCCCAATGGGCGTGGCTATGGCTACACCTTC. This sequence encodes CASSPNGRGYGYTF.

V is TRBV2 and J is TRBJ2-1; D may be TRBD2 (6 bases). CDR1 and CDR2 (germline): SNHLY, FYNNEI. CDR3 length equals 12 residues. Trimming shortened V by 8 bases and J by 9 bases, and 14 bases separated the two germline ends. The CDR3 reads CASAGPRGEQFF. CDR3 bases: TGTGCCAGCGCGGGGCCCCGGGGTGAGCAGTTCTTC.

The sample holds one count of this clone. CDR3 region: CASSDRDNMNTEAFF. The CDR3 nucleotides are TGTGCCAGCAGCGACCGGGATAACATGAACACTGAAGCTTTCTTT. The chain uses TRBV9 and TRBJ1-1, with D hard to call. Between the trimmed V and J ends, which lost 3 bases and 0 bases, there was a span of 12 bases. The CDR3 loop spans 15 amino acids. Germline-derived CDR1 and CDR2 are SGDLS and YYNGEE.

This clone turned up a few times. The chain joins TRBV27 to TRBJ1-6, with 7 positions matching TRBD1. The CDR3 spans 16 residues. CDR1 is MNHEY, CDR2 SMNVEV, per germline (reference sequence). Trimming at V came to 0 bases and at J to 10 bases, leaving 9 bases not matched to a gene. The CDR3 sequence: CASSLSSDRARSPLHF. Written as DNA, the CDR3 is TGTGCCAGCAGTTTATCGTCCGACAGGGCAAGGTCACCCCTCCACTTT.

The V gene is TRBV7-2, the J gene TRBJ2-7; D is uncertain. Looked up from germline, CDR1 is SGHTA and CDR2 is FQGNSA. The ends were cut back, 3 bases at V and 3 bases at J, with 3 bases in the middle. The CDR3 extends over 11 amino acids. The chain's CDR3 is CASSFDYEQYF. The CDR3 bases are TGTGCCAGCAGCTTTGACTACGAGCAGTACTTC. The full variable domain, its missing parts supplied by reference TRBV7-2 and TRBJ2-7, is GAGVSQSPSNKVTEKGKDVELRCDPISGHTALYWYRQSLGQGLEFLIYFQGNSAPDKSGLPSDRFSAERTGGSVSTLTIQRTQQEDSAVYLCASSFDYEQYFGPGTRLTVT.

The chain recombines TRBV11-2 with TRBJ2-7; the match to TRBD2 covers 10 bases. From germline, CDR1 is SGHAT and CDR2 FQNNGV. The CDR3 sequence is 15 residues long. V was pared by 6 bases and J by 1 base, with 6 bases of the junction left unmatched. As DNA, the CDR3 is TGTGCCAGCAGAAGGAGCGGGGGGGAATCCTACGAGCAGTACTTC. This codes for CASRRSGGESYEQYF. Together with reference TRBV11-2 and TRBJ2-7, the CDR3 gives the full variable domain: EAGVAQSPRYKIIEKRQSVAFWCNPISGHATLYWYQQILGQGPKLLIQFQNNGVVDDSQLPKDRFSAERLKGVDSTLKIQPAKLEDSAVYLCASRRSGGESYEQYFGPGTRLTVT.

This chain joins TRBV3-1 (or the pseudogene TRBV3-2) and TRBJ1-3; D remains ambiguous. The CDR3 has 13 residues. V was clipped by 4 bases and J by 2 bases, with 6 bases between them. The germline V gene has CDR1 LGHDT and CDR2 YNNKEL (reference sequence). CDR3 DNA sequence: TGTGCCAGCAGCCGGACCACTGGAAACACCATATATTTT. Translated, it gives CASSRTTGNTIYF.

V usage is TRBV5-1 and J usage is TRBJ2-4; 7 nucleotides agree with TRBD1. Germline V lookup: CDR1 SGHRS, CDR2 YFSETQ. V dropped 0 bases and J dropped 6; count of bases not matched to a gene: 9. The CDR3 is 16 residues long. The CDR3 coding sequence is TGCGCCAGCAGCTTGGCCCCAGGGGGATCGGGAAACATTCAGTACTTC. This gives the protein CASSLAPGGSGNIQYF.

The J gene is TRBJ2-2, the V gene TRBV7-9; D is uncertain. CDR1 and CDR2 from the germline V gene are SEHNR and FQNEAQ (reference sequence). The CDR3 is made up of 13 amino acids. V dropped 2 bases and J dropped 8 bases, with 9 bases sitting between them. The CDR3 nucleotides read TGTGCCAGCAGCTTAAGTTCCCCGGGGGAGCTGTTTTTT. It yields the protein CASSLSSPGELFF.

This sequence joins TRBV19 and TRBJ2-7, with TRBD1 matching 7 bases. CDR1 and CDR2 (germline): LNHDA, SQIVND (reference sequence). V shed 7 bases, J shed 7 bases, and the junction held 13 bases outside the gene matches. The CDR3 consists of 14 residues. The CDR3 loop is CASTSGTVPLEQYF. The CDR3 region has the DNA TGTGCCAGTACCTCCGGGACAGTCCCCTTGGAGCAGTACTTC.

This sequence joins TRBV6-5 and TRBJ1-2; tentatively, D is TRBD1 (6 bases). CDR1 MNHEY and CDR2 SVGAGI come from the germline V gene. The ends were cut back, 6 bases at V and 10 bases at J, with 21 bases in the middle. The CDR3 runs 14 residues. CDR3 nucleotide sequence: TGTGCCAGCAGCAGAACAGGGTCTTCTCAGGTCTACACCTTC. It encodes CASSRTGSSQVYTF.

The V call is TRBV6-1, the J call TRBJ1-3; the match to TRBD1 covers 7 bases. Germline lookup yields CDR1 MNHNS and CDR2 SASEGT. There are 12 residues in the CDR3. V dropped 2 bases and J dropped 12; count of bases not matched to a gene: 4. The CDR3, as DNA: TGTGCCAGCAGTGAACAGGGGGTGGTCATATATTTT. Residues: CASSEQGVVIYF.

The rearrangement uses TRBV20-1 and TRBJ1-1; 8 bases match TRBD1. The CDR3 sequence is 11 residues long. After removal of 6 bases from V and 5 bases from J, the junction contained 2 bases not matched to a gene. Germline assignment: CDR1 DFQATT and CDR2 SNEGSKA (reference sequence). The CDR3 loop reads CSAYRGTEAFF. The CDR3 bases are TGCAGTGCGTACAGGGGGACTGAAGCTTTCTTT.

The chain joins TRBV28 to TRBJ2-3; 7 bases line up with TRBD2. The germline V gene has CDR1 MDHEN and CDR2 SYDVKM. The V gene end was trimmed by 3 bases and the J gene end by 1 base; junction bases not matched to a gene: 7. The CDR3 is 16 residues long. The CDR3 coding sequence is TGTGCCAGCAGTTTTGACGCGGGAGCGGGCACAGATACGCAGTATTTT. Translating it yields CASSFDAGAGTDTQYF.

This clone was observed once. The chain is built from TRBV2 and TRBJ2-3, with 7 positions matching TRBD2. The CDR3 totals 16 residues. J lost 1 base, V lost 6 bases, and 10 bases had no gene match. From germline, CDR1 is SNHLY and CDR2 FYNNEI. CDR3 sequence: CASRYSRLAGTDTQYF. The DNA for the CDR3 is TGTGCCAGCAGATACAGCCGGCTAGCGGGCACAGATACGCAGTATTTT.

The chain couples TRBV6-2 or TRBV6-3 to TRBJ1-1; no reliable D call. CDR3 size: 15 residues. CDR1 MNHEY and CDR2 SVGEGT come from the germline V gene. Trimming shortened V by 2 bases and J by 1 base, and 11 bases separated the two germline ends. Here the CDR3 DNA reads TGTGCCAGCAGTTACGATTTGGTGGGGAACACTGAAGCTTTCTTT. Translation gives CASSYDLVGNTEAFF.

This clone was observed once. The CDR3 sequence is CAISESPAAVNEKLFF. CDR3 DNA sequence: TGTGCCATCAGTGAGTCCCCCGCGGCGGTTAATGAAAAACTGTTTTTT. The chain has TRBV10-3 and TRBJ1-4, with D uncertain. There are 16 residues in the CDR3. The germline gives CDR1 ENHRY, CDR2 SYGVKD. The germline V and J ends were trimmed by 0 bases and 4 bases, with 12 bases remaining between them.

The J gene is TRBJ2-5, the V gene TRBV7-8, with 7 bases aligning to TRBD2. Germline assignment: CDR1 SGHVS and CDR2 FQNEAQ. V dropped 4 bases and J dropped 2; count of bases not matched to a gene: 10. The length of the CDR3 is 16 residues. The CDR3 bases are TGTGCCAGCAGCTGGACTAGTGGGGGAGGGCAAGAGACCCAGTACTTC. Protein product: CASSWTSGGGQETQYF. Drawing the rest from reference TRBV7-8 and TRBJ2-5, the complete variable domain is GAGVSQSPRYKVAKRGQDVALRCDPISGHVSLFWYQQALGQGPEFLTYFQNEAQLDKSGLPSDRFFAERPEGSVSTLKIQRTQQEDSAVYLCASSWTSGGGQETQYFGPGTRLLVL.

The genes are TRBV6-6 and TRBJ1-2; tentative D call: TRBD1 (6 bases). This CDR3 spans 13 amino acids. Germline V gene sequence: CDR1 MNHNY, CDR2 SVGAGI (reference sequence). Trimming cost V 4 bases and J 8 bases, with 14 bases left between them. DNA of the CDR3: TGTGCCAGCAGTTCACACAGGGAGGAGGGCTACACCTTC. It translates to CASSSHREEGYTF.

The chain uses TRBV28 and TRBJ2-7; 10 bases are a match to TRBD2. V lost 8 bases and J lost 5; bases outside the gene matches: 12. Germline V gives CDR1 MDHEN, CDR2 SYDVKM. The CDR3 has 15 amino acids. For the CDR3, the DNA is TGTGCCAGCGGATCCGGGGCTAGCGGGAGTAACGAGCAGTACTTC. Translating it yields CASGSGASGSNEQYF.